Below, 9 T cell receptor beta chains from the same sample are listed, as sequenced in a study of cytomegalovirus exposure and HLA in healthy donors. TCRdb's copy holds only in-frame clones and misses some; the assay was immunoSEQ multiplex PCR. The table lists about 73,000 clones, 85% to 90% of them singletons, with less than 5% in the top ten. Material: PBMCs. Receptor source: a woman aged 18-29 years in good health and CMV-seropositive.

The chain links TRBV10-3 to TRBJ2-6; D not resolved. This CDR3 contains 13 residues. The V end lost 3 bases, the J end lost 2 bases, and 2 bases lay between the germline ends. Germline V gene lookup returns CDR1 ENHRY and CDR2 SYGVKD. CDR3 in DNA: TGTGCCATCAGTGATACTGGGGCCAACGTCCTGACTTTC. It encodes CAISDTGANVLTF.

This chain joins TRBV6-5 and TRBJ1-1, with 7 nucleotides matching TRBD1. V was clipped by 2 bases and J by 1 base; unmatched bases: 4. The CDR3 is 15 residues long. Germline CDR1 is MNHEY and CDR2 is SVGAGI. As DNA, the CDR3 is TGTGCCAGCAGTTACGCTCGACAGGGGAACACTGAAGCTTTCTTT. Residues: CASSYARQGNTEAFF.

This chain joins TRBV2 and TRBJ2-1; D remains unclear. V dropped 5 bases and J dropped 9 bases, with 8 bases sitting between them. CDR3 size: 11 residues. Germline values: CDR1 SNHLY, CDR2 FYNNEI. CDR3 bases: TGTGCCAGCAGTTCGGCGGCTGAGCAGTTCTTC. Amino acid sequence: CASSSAAEQFF.

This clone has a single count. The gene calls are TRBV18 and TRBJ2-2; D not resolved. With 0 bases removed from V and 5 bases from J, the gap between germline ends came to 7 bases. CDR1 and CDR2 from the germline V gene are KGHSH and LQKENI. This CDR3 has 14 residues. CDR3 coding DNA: TGTGCCAGCTCACCACCGGCCCGAACCGGGGAGCTGTTTTTT. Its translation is CASSPPARTGELFF. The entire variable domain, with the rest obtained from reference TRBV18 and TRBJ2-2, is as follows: NAGVMQNPRHLVRRRGQEARLRCSPMKGHSHVYWYRQLPEEGLKFMVYLQKENIIDESGMPKERFSAEFPKEGPSILRIQQVVRGDSAAYFCASSPPARTGELFFGEGSRLTVL.

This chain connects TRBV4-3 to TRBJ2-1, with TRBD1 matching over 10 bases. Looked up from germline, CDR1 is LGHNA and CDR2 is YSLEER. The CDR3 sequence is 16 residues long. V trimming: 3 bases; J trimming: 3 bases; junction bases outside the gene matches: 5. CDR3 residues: CASSQSGTGDYNEQFF. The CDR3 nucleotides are TGCGCCAGCAGCCAGAGCGGGACAGGGGACTACAATGAGCAGTTCTTC.

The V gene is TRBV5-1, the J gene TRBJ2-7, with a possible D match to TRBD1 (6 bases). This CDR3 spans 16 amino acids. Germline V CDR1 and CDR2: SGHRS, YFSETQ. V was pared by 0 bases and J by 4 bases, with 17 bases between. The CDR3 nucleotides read TGCGCCAGCAGCTTGGGCCTCAGGGGCGCCTCGTACGAGCAGTACTTC. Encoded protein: CASSLGLRGASYEQYF.

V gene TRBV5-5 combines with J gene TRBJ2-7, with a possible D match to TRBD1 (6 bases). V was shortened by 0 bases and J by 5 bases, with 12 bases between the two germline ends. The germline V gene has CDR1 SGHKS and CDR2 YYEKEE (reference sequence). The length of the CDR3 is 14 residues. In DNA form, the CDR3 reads TGTGCCAGCAGCTTGGTACAGGGTTTTGACGAGCAGTACTTC. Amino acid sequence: CASSLVQGFDEQYF. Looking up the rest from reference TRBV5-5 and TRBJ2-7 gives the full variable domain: DAGVTQSPTHLIKTRGQQVTLRCSPISGHKSVSWYQQVLGQGPQFIFQYYEKEERGRGNFPDRFSARQFPNYSSELNVNALLLGDSALYLCASSLVQGFDEQYFGPGTRLTVT.

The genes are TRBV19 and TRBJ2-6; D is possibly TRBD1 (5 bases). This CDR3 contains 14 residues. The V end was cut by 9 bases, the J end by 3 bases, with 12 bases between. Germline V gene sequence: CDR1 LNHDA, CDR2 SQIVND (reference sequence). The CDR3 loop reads CASKTAGGANVLTF. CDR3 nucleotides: TGTGCCAGCAAGACAGCCGGTGGGGCCAACGTCCTGACTTTC. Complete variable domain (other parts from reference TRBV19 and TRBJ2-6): DGGITQSPKYLFRKEGQNVTLSCEQNLNHDAMYWYRQDPGQGLRLIYYSQIVNDFQKGDIAEGYSVSREKKESFPLTVTSAQKNPTAFYLCASKTAGGANVLTFGAGSRLTVL.

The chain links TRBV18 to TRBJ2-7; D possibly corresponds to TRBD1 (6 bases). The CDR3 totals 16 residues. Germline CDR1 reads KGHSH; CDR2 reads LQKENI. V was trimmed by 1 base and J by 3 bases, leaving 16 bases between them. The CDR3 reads CASSPLLTGTIYEQYF. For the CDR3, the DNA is TGTGCCAGCTCACCACTTCTAACCGGGACAATCTACGAGCAGTACTTC.